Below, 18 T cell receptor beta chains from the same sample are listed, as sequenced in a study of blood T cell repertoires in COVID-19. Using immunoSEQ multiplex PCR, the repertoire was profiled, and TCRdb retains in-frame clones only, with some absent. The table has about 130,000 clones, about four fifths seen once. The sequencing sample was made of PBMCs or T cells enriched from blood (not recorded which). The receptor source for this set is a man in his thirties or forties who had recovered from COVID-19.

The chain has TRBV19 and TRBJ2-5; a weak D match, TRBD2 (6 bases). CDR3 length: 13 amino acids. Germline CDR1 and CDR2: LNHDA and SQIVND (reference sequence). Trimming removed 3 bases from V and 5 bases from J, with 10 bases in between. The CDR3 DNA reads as TGTGCCAGTAGTATGGAAGGAGGGGAGACCCAGTACTTC. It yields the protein CASSMEGGETQYF.

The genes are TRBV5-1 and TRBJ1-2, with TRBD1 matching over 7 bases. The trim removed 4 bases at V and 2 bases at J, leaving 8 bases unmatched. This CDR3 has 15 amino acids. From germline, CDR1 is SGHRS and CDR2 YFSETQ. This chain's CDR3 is CASSNWDSGNYGYTF. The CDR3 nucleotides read TGCGCCAGCAGCAACTGGGACAGTGGAAACTATGGCTACACCTTC.

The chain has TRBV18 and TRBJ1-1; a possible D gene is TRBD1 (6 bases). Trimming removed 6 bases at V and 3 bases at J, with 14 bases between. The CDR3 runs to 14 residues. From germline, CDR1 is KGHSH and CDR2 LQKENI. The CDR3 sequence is CASSTSSGDTEAFF. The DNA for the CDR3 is TGTGCCAGCTCCACCTCATCAGGGGACACTGAAGCTTTCTTT.

The CDR3 nucleotides are TGTGCCAGCAGCCCAGACAGGGACGTCAGGGAGACCCAGTACTTC. Translated, it gives CASSPDRDVRETQYF. The gene calls are TRBV7-9 and TRBJ2-5; 7 bases are shared with TRBD1. With 5 bases clipped from V and 5 bases from J, the junction kept 11 bases outside the gene matches. This CDR3 spans 15 amino acids. From germline, CDR1 is SEHNR and CDR2 FQNEAQ (reference sequence).

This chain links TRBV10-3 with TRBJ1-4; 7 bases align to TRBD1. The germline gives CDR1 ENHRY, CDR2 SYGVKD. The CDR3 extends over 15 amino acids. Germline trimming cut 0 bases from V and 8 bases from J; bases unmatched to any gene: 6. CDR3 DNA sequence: TGTGCCATCAGTGAGTCAAGGACAGGCGTAGAAAAACTGTTTTTT. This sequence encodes CAISESRTGVEKLFF.

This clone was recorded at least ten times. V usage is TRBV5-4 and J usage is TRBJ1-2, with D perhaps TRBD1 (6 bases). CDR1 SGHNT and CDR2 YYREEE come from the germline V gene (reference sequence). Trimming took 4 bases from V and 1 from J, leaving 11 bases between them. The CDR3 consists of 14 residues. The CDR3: CASSQGQFNYGYTF. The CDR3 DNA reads TGTGCCAGCAGCCAAGGACAGTTTAACTATGGCTACACCTTC. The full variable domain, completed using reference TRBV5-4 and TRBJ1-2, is ETGVTQSPTHLIKTRGQQVTLRCSSQSGHNTVSWYQQALGQGPQFIFQYYREEENGRGNFPPRFSGLQFPNYSSELNVNALELDDSALYLCASSQGQFNYGYTFGSGTRLTVV.

CDR3 loop: CATSDDRASEQYF. DNA for the CDR3: TGTGCCACCAGTGATGACAGGGCAAGCGAGCAGTACTTC. The rearrangement joins TRBV24-1 to TRBJ2-7, with 7 bases aligning to TRBD1. CDR1 is KGHDR and CDR2 is SFDVKD in the germline V gene. The CDR3 loop spans 13 amino acids. V gave up 3 bases and J gave up 6 bases; unmatched junction bases: 4.

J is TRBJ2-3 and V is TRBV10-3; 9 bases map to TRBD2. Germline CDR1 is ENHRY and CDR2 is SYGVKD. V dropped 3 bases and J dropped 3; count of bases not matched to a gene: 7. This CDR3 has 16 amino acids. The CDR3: CAISEFAGGRTDTQYF. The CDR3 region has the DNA TGTGCCATCAGTGAATTCGCGGGAGGGAGGACAGATACGCAGTATTTT.

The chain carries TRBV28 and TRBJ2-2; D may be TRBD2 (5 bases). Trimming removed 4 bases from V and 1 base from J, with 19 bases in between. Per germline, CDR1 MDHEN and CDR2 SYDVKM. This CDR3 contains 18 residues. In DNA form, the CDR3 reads TGTGCCAGCAGTTCCCCCGCTAGCATGCTCTTGAACACCGGGGAGCTGTTTTTT. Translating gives CASSSPASMLLNTGELFF.

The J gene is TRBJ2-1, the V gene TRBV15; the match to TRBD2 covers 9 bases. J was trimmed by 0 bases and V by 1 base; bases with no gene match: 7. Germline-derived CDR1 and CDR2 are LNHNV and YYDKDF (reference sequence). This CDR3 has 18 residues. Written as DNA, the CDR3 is TGTGCCACCAGCAGAGTATCCGCTAGCGGGACCTCCTACAATGAGCAGTTCTTC. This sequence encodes CATSRVSASGTSYNEQFF.

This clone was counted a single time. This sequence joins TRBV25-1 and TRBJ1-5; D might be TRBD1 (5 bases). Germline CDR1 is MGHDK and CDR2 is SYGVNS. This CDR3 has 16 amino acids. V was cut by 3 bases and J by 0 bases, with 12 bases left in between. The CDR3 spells CASSDSRAYSNQPQHF. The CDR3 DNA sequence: TGTGCCAGCAGTGACAGCAGGGCGTATAGCAATCAGCCCCAGCATTTT.

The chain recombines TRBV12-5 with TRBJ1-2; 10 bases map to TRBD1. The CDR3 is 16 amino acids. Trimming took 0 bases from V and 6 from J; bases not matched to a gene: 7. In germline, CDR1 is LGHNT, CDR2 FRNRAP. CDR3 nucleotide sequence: TGTGCTAGTGGTTTGGTCGGGGACAGGGGTATCAATGGCTACACCTTC. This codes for CASGLVGDRGINGYTF.

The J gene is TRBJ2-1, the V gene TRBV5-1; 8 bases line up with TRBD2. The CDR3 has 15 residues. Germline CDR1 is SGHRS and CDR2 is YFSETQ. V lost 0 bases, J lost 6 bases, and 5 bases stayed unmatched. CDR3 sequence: CASSLGTSFINEQFF. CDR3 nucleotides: TGCGCCAGCAGCTTGGGGACTAGCTTTATCAATGAGCAGTTCTTC.

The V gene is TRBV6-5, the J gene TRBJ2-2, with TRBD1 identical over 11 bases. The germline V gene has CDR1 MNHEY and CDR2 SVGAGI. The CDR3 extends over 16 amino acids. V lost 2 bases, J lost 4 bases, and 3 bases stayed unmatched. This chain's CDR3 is CASSYLGTGGTGELFF. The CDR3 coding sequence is TGTGCCAGCAGTTACCTGGGGACAGGGGGCACCGGGGAGCTGTTTTTT.

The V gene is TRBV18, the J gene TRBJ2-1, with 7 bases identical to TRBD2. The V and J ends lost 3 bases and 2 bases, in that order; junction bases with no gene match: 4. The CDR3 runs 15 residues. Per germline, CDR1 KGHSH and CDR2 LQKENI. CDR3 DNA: TGTGCCAGCTCACCTGACCTAGCGGCCTACAATGAGCAGTTCTTC. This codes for CASSPDLAAYNEQFF.

CDR3 sequence: CASSPGQGRIYEQYV. In nucleotides, the CDR3 is TGTGCCAGTAGCCCGGGACAGGGGAGAATCTACGAGCAGTACGTC. J is TRBJ2-7 and V is TRBV19; 10 nucleotides agree with TRBD1. This CDR3 spans 15 amino acids. CDR1 and CDR2 from the germline V gene are LNHDA and SQIVND (reference sequence). J was trimmed by 3 bases and V by 6 bases; bases with no gene match: 8.

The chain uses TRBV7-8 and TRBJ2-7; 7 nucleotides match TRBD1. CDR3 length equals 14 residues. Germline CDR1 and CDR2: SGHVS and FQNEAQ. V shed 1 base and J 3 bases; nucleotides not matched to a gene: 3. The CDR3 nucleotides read TGTGCCAGCAGCTTAGGCCAGGGGGTCTACGAGCAGTACGTC. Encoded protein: CASSLGQGVYEQYV.

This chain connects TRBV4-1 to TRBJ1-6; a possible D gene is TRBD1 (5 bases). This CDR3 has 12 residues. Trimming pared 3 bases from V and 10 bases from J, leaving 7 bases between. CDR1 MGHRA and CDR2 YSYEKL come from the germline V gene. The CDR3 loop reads CASSQGGSPLHF. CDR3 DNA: TGCGCCAGCAGCCAGGGGGGGTCACCCCTCCACTTT.